This T cell receptor beta chain was captured by sequencing in a study of T cell clones after liver transplantation. Study-wide background: TCRbeta sequencing after a pre-transplant mixed lymphocyte reaction identified graft-donor-reactive clones, later tracked in post-transplant blood. Tolerance: complete withdrawal held at least one year, liver enzymes staying within twice normal.

Germline values: CDR1 MGHRA, CDR2 YSYEKL. V shed 5 bases, J shed 0 bases, and the junction held 6 bases outside the gene matches. The CDR3 covers 15 residues. Findings of the study overall: Small, mixed patient groups and varying post-transplant times limit these conclusions.

The protocol was immunoSEQ multiplex PCR, while the TCRdb copy is restricted to in-frame clones and leaves out a portion. The profile shows about 16,000 clones, 80% of them singletons. Unstimulated PBMCs were sorted into CD3+CD4+ and CD3+CD8+ populations. Remarks on this clone: Antigen specificity is unknown.

The material was CD8+ T cells from blood, obtained around 50 months after liver transplant. This sequence joins TRBV4-1 and TRBJ2-7; 8 bases fit TRBD1. This receptor was obtained from a human patient who received a liver transplant. The graft donor may have given rise to some T cells. The CDR3 DNA sequence: TGCGCCAGCAGCTGGCGACAGGGGCCCTCCTACGAGCAGTACTTC. Translation gives CASSWRQGPSYEQYF.